Shown below are 18 T cell receptor beta chains from a single sample sequenced in a study of shared clonotypes between healthy human individuals. Sequenced by immunoSEQ multiplex PCR; TCRdb stores in-frame clones only, minus some. The top ten clones hold less than 0.55% of a sample with 1.5 million to 1.9 million clones, approximately 98% of them seen once. The sample was naive CD4+ T cells sorted from blood. As to subset: CD45RA+ positively selected. The source is a man aged 25-45 years in good health.

V gene TRBV9 combines with J gene TRBJ1-5, with D maybe TRBD1 (6 bases). Germline CDR1 is SGDLS and CDR2 is YYNGEE. Deletions cut 0 bases from V and 0 bases from J, with 19 bases between. This CDR3 region has 19 residues. CDR3 bases: TGTGCCAGCAGCGTAGAGGTTACAGGGACCTCATATAGCAATCAGCCCCAGCATTTT. Protein product: CASSVEVTGTSYSNQPQHF.

This clone was detected once. The chain is built from TRBV28 and TRBJ1-1; D unresolved. Trimming left V 7 bases short and J 2 bases short, with 8 bases between. This CDR3 spans 12 amino acids. Germline V CDR1 and CDR2: MDHEN, SYDVKM. DNA of the CDR3: TGTGCCAGCACAATAACTAACACTGAAGCTTTCTTT. Protein: CASTITNTEAFF.

As regards this clone: Within the sample, other DNA sequences also encode this same CDR3. As DNA, the CDR3 is TGTGCCAGCAGCGTACTAGCGGGAGGGTACAATGAGCAGTTCTTC. Translating it yields CASSVLAGGYNEQFF. This chain uses TRBV9 with TRBJ2-1; 12 bases align to TRBD2. Germline loops: CDR1 SGDLS, CDR2 YYNGEE. The CDR3 spans 15 residues. V lost 1 base to trimming and J lost 4 bases; unmatched junction nucleotides: 0. Looking up the rest from reference TRBV9 and TRBJ2-1 gives the full variable domain: DSGVTQTPKHLITATGQRVTLRCSPRSGDLSVYWYQQSLDQGLQFLIQYYNGEERAKGNILERFSAQQFPDLHSELNLSSLELGDSALYFCASSVLAGGYNEQFFGPGTRLTVL.

V is TRBV10-3 and J is TRBJ1-2; a weak D match, TRBD1 (5 bases). CDR3 size: 13 residues. The germline V and J ends were trimmed by 2 bases and 7 bases, with 11 bases remaining between them. Germline CDR1 is ENHRY and CDR2 is SYGVKD. Written as DNA, the CDR3 is TGTGCCATCAGTGAGGTCGGGGGGTTTGGCTACACCTTC. Translation gives CAISEVGGFGYTF.

The chain uses TRBV5-1 and TRBJ2-7, with 11 bases aligning to TRBD2. The CDR3 is 17 amino acids. V lost 0 bases, J lost 1 base, and 6 bases stayed unmatched. CDR1 is SGHRS, CDR2 YFSETQ, per germline. The chain's CDR3 is CASSLALAGDFSYEQYF. The DNA for the CDR3 is TGCGCCAGCAGCTTGGCACTAGCGGGAGATTTTTCCTACGAGCAGTACTTC.

The rearrangement uses TRBV30 and TRBJ1-1; D unclear. CDR3 length: 12 amino acids. From germline, CDR1 is GTSNPN and CDR2 SVGIG (reference sequence). The V end lost 2 bases, the J end lost 4 bases, and 8 bases lay between the germline ends. The DNA for the CDR3 is TGTGCCTGGAGTCTTGAGAGCACTGAAGCTTTCTTT. It is translated as CAWSLESTEAFF.

The rearrangement joins TRBV19 to TRBJ2-7; 7 bases line up with TRBD1. V lost 4 bases and J lost 2; bases outside the gene matches: 5. Germline assignment: CDR1 LNHDA and CDR2 SQIVND (reference sequence). CDR3 length: 14 residues. The CDR3 bases are TGTGCCAGTAGTACCCGACAGGGAGCCTACGAGCAGTACTTC. Translation gives CASSTRQGAYEQYF.

CDR3 amino acids: CASSTPFHGYTF. In DNA, the CDR3 is TGTGCCAGTAGTACCCCCTTTCATGGCTACACCTTC. The V and J genes are TRBV19 and TRBJ1-2; D not certain. Germline lookup yields CDR1 LNHDA and CDR2 SQIVND (reference sequence). There are 12 residues in the CDR3. V gave up 4 bases and J gave up 6 bases, with 9 bases separating them.

The chain is built from TRBV10-3 and TRBJ2-7; D might be TRBD1 (8 bases). V lost 10 bases, J lost 4 bases, and 17 bases lay in between. Germline V gene sequence: CDR1 ENHRY, CDR2 SYGVKD. The CDR3 extends over 13 amino acids. CDR3 loop: CASRQGRGYEQYF. The CDR3 DNA sequence: TGTGCCAGTCGACAGGGGAGGGGATACGAGCAGTACTTC.

The V and J genes are TRBV5-1 and TRBJ2-1; 12 positions agree with TRBD2. The CDR3 spans 16 residues. CDR1 SGHRS and CDR2 YFSETQ come from the germline V gene. Trimming took 4 bases from V and 8 from J; bases not matched to a gene: 10. Here the CDR3 reads CASSEVLAGGPHEQFF. The CDR3 coding sequence is TGCGCCAGCAGCGAGGTTCTAGCGGGAGGGCCACATGAGCAGTTCTTC.

The chain combines TRBV9 with TRBJ1-1; D unresolved. This CDR3 comprises 15 residues. Germline CDR1 is SGDLS and CDR2 is YYNGEE. V was trimmed by 4 bases and J by 6 bases, leaving 19 bases between them. The CDR3 reads CASSPRRQEDAEAFF. The CDR3, as DNA: TGTGCCAGCAGCCCTCGTCGCCAGGAGGACGCTGAAGCTTTCTTT.

This chain links TRBV18 with TRBJ2-1; 7 bases are a match to TRBD1. The CDR3 totals 16 residues. The ends lost 6 bases at V and 2 bases at J; junction bases unmatched: 10. Germline V gene data show CDR1 as KGHSH and CDR2 as LQKENI. The CDR3 sequence is CASSPTGELTYNEQFF. The CDR3 bases are TGTGCCAGCTCCCCCACAGGGGAGTTAACCTACAATGAGCAGTTCTTC.

The rearrangement links TRBV5-6 to TRBJ2-3; D gene ambiguous. The V gene's germline CDR1 is SGHDT and CDR2 YYEEEE. The CDR3 consists of 18 residues. The germline V and J ends were trimmed by 3 bases and 6 bases, with 26 bases remaining between them. CDR3 bases: TGTGCCAGCAGCTCCGAAGGTTCGTGGGTGTCCGACACTGATACGCAGTATTTT. It specifies CASSSEGSWVSDTDTQYF.

This clone appeared a single time. The chain links TRBV5-4 to TRBJ2-3; no reliable D call. The germline gives CDR1 SGHNT, CDR2 YYREEE (reference sequence). This CDR3 comprises 13 residues. V was clipped by 4 bases and J by 6 bases, with 12 bases between them. Here the CDR3 reads CASSHPMGDTQYF. In nucleotides, the CDR3 is TGTGCCAGCAGCCACCCAATGGGCGATACGCAGTATTTT.

The rearrangement uses TRBV28 and TRBJ1-4; 7 nucleotides agree with TRBD1. The CDR3 loop spans 11 amino acids. Per germline, CDR1 MDHEN and CDR2 SYDVKM. V trimming: 10 bases; J trimming: 8 bases; junction bases outside the gene matches: 4. CDR3 amino acids: CATKTGEKLFF. DNA of the CDR3: TGTGCCACCAAGACAGGGGAAAAACTGTTTTTT.

The chain employs TRBV5-1 and TRBJ2-1, with 12 bases that match TRBD2. The J segment lost 8 bases and the V segment lost 6 bases, leaving 12 bases of the junction unmatched. Germline CDR1 and CDR2: SGHRS and YFSETQ. The CDR3 has 16 amino acids. The CDR3 nucleotides are TGCGCCAGCAACGACGGGCGACTAGCGGGAGTCCATGAGCAGTTCTTC. This gives the protein CASNDGRLAGVHEQFF.

This sequence joins TRBV7-2 and TRBJ2-2; TRBD1 aligns across 7 bases. The germline CDR1 and CDR2 sequences are SGHTA and FQGNSA. V lost 6 bases, J lost 6 bases, and 4 bases stayed unmatched. The CDR3 extends over 13 amino acids. CDR3 in DNA: TGTGCCAGCAGTGACAGGGTGGCCGGGGAGCTGTTTTTT. This translates into CASSDRVAGELFF.

This clone was seen more than once but under ten times. The chain links TRBV2 to TRBJ1-2; D gene uncertain. CDR1 is SNHLY and CDR2 is FYNNEI in the germline V gene. V gave up 0 bases and J gave up 8 bases, with 7 bases separating them. The CDR3 has 12 amino acids. CDR3 amino acids: CASSEAARGYTF. CDR3 nucleotide sequence: TGTGCCAGCAGTGAAGCTGCCCGGGGCTACACCTTC.